The rows below give T cell receptor beta chains drawn from one sample of a study of T cells in Graves' hyperthyroidism and ophthalmopathy. A single record per CDR3 protein comes from TCRdb applying MiXCR to the multiplex PCR reads. The table lists fewer than 500,000 distinct CDR3 sequences, roughly 13% of them singletons. Source material: blood. All receptors derive from a man between 25 and 39 years old with Graves' hyperthyroidism that later progressed to Graves' ophthalmopathy. CDR3s include the opening cysteine and the closing phenylalanine or tryptophan. A D gene is named only where the DNA matches it firmly. The size field is filled for only some rows; it gives once, few, many or a size class.

TRBD1,few,TRBJ2-6,18,TRBV5-5,TGCGCCAGCAGCTGGTCCGGGACAGGGAGCTCTGGGGCCAACGTCCTGACTTTC,CASSWSGTGSSGANVLTF
.,few,TRBJ2-1,13,TRBV13,TGTGCCAGCAGCTTATTTGGCGGGAATGAGCAGTTCTTC,CASSLFGGNEQFF
.,many,TRBJ2-5,13,TRBV28,TGTGCCAGCAGTCCCAGGGACCAAGAGACCCAGTACTTC,CASSPRDQETQYF
.,many,TRBJ2-3,15,TRBV2,TGTGCCAGCAGTGCTACAGGATTAAGCACAGATACGCAGTATTTT,CASSATGLSTDTQYF
TRBD2,.,TRBJ2-5,13,TRBV5-1,TGCGCCAGCAAGCTAGCGGGGGAAGAGACCCAGTACTTC,CASKLAGEETQYF
.,.,TRBJ1-6,11,TRBV25-1,TGTGCCAGCACCGAGGGGGGGCCCCTCCACTTT,CASTEGGPLHF
TRBD1,few,TRBJ2-7,13,TRBV20-1,TGCAGTGCCGCCGGGACAGGGGGCTACGAGCAGTACTTC,CSAAGTGGYEQYF
TRBD1,many,TRBJ1-5,14,TRBV5-5,TGTGCCAGCAGCATCCGGGACAGGGGTCAGCCCCAGCATTTT,CASSIRDRGQPQHF
TRBD1,few,TRBJ1-1,13,TRBV28,TGTGCCAGCAGTTCGGGACAGGGCACTGAAGCTTTCTTT,CASSSGQGTEAFF
.,many,TRBJ1-1,15,TRBV20-1,TGCAGTGCTAGAGGAGAGGGACTCGCGAACACTGAAGCTTTCTTT,CSARGEGLANTEAFF
.,.,TRBJ2-3,13,TRBV5-5,TGTGCCAGCTCGGCCTTGAGCACAGATACGCAGTATTTT,CASSALSTDTQYF
.,many,TRBJ2-1,18,TRBV7-9,TGTGCCAGCAGCCCCGACTTAGGGGGCGGGGTTAAAGGCAATGAGCAGTTCTTC,CASSPDLGGGVKGNEQFF
TRBD2,few,TRBJ2-2,15,TRBV2,TGTGCCAGCAGTGAGAGACTAGCAGACACCGGGGAGCTGTTTTTT,CASSERLADTGELFF
.,many,TRBJ1-1,13,TRBV9,TGTGCCAGCACGACAGAGATGAACACTGAAGCTTTCTTT,CASTTEMNTEAFF
.,many,TRBJ2-3,16,TRBV28,TGTGCCAGCAGTTTACCCTTTTCGGGCAGCACAGATACGCAGTATTTT,CASSLPFSGSTDTQYF
TRBD1,many,TRBJ2-1,14,TRBV29-1,TGCAGCGTTGCAGTTTCAGGGGGCTACAATGAGCAGTTCTTC,CSVAVSGGYNEQFF
TRBD1,many,TRBJ1-1,17,TRBV5-1,TGCGCCAGCAGCTTGGAGGGGACAGGGGGACTAAACCCTGAAGCTTTCTTT,CASSLEGTGGLNPEAFF
.,many,TRBJ2-5,15,TRBV5-8,TGTGCCAGCAGCTTGGGTGACAGGCCAGTGTCGACCCAGTACTTC,CASSLGDRPVSTQYF
.,many,TRBJ2-2,15,TRBV6-1,TGTGCCAGCACGCCTCTTTTCGCGAACACCGGGGAGCTGTTTTTT,CASTPLFANTGELFF
TRBD2,.,TRBJ2-2,18,TRBV25-1,TGTGCCAGCAGTGAATCGACTAGCGGGGGGGCCAACACCGGGGAGCTGTTTTTT,CASSESTSGGANTGELFF
.,many,TRBJ1-2,15,TRBV12-3/TRBV12-4,TGTGCCAGCAGTAACCTCGGACAGCGGTTCTATGGCTACACCTTC,CASSNLGQRFYGYTF
TRBD1,many,TRBJ2-1,13,TRBV2,TGTGCCAGCAGTGATACAGGGGCGAATGAGCAGTTCTTC,CASSDTGANEQFF
TRBD1,.,TRBJ2-7,18,TRBV4-2,TGTGCCAGCAGCCAAGTGCAGGGAAGGGGGACAGGGGGTTTCGAGCAGTACTTC,CASSQVQGRGTGGFEQYF
.,many,TRBJ1-1,13,TRBV11-3,TGTGCCAGCAGCTCCAACATGAACACTGAAGCTTTCTTT,CASSSNMNTEAFF
.,many,TRBJ2-7,12,TRBV30,TGTGCCTGGAGTGTGACAGATTACGAGCAGTACTTC,CAWSVTDYEQYF
TRBD1,many,TRBJ1-1,12,TRBV30,TGTGCCTCCTCCGGGACAGGGACGGTAGCTTTCTTT,CASSGTGTVAFF
.,.,TRBJ2-7,12,TRBV20-1,TGCAGTGCTAGAGACATTTCCTACGAGCAGTACTTC,CSARDISYEQYF
.,few,TRBJ2-5,15,TRBV27,TGTGCCAGCAGTTTCTTAACAGGGAAACAAGAGACCCAGTACTTC,CASSFLTGKQETQYF
.,.,TRBJ1-4,15,TRBV25-1,TGTGCCAGCAGTGACCCCGACGGGGGCGGTGAAAAACTGTTTTTT,CASSDPDGGGEKLFF
.,many,TRBJ2-5,10,TRBV20-1,TGCAGTGCTAGAGGAGAGACCCAGTACTTC,CSARGETQYF
.,many,TRBJ2-5,13,TRBV6-1,TGTGCCAGCAGTGCCAGGGGTGGAGAGACCCAGTACTTC,CASSARGGETQYF
TRBD1,.,TRBJ1-2,13,TRBV12-3/TRBV12-4,TGTGCCAGCAGTGGCGGACAGGGTAGTGGCTACACCTTC,CASSGGQGSGYTF
TRBD1,many,TRBJ2-7,15,TRBV29-1,TGCAGCGTCAATACCCTCGGGACAGGTGCCTACGAGCAGTACTTC,CSVNTLGTGAYEQYF
.,.,TRBJ2-5,15,TRBV4-1,TGCGCCAGCAGCAACCGACGTCAGCCACAAGAGACCCAGTACTTC,CASSNRRQPQETQYF
TRBD2,many,TRBJ2-7,16,TRBV5-1,TGCGCCAGCAGCTCACCCACCTGGGGGACTAGCTCAGAGCAGTACTTC,CASSSPTWGTSSEQYF
TRBD2,few,TRBJ2-3,17,TRBV20-1,TGCAGTGCTAGCGTACCGGGACTAAGTGGTTACACAGATACGCAGTATTTT,CSASVPGLSGYTDTQYF
TRBD1,many,TRBJ1-1,13,TRBV12-3/TRBV12-4,TGTGCCAGCAGTACTACAGGGGGCGGTGAAGCTTTCTTT,CASSTTGGGEAFF